This T cell receptor (beta chain) was captured in a study of cytotoxic CD8 clonotypes in ibrutinib-treated CLL. Points from the study as a whole: Sampling schedules were unmatched across sustained-remission and progressing patients. Clonality climbed at ibrutinib response, then dropped toward baseline at progression. Baseline clonality exceeded age-matched healthy donors and tracked circulating CD8+ T-cell counts. Under treatment, the uncommon public clonotypes either contracted or remained stable.

Germline V gives CDR1 SGHVS, CDR2 FQNEAQ. Deletions cut 2 bases from V and 2 bases from J, with 0 bases between. The CDR3 contains 11 residues. Some clones are missing from TCRdb's copy, which holds only in-frame ones; the method was immunoSEQ multiplex PCR. The sample includes about 130,000 clones, 79% of them seen just once. Note on this clone: The target antigen is unknown.

The sequencing here drew on PBMCs, taken after 12 months of ibrutinib treatment. The receptor was isolated from a human donor with chronic lymphocytic leukemia. The chain employs TRBV7-8 and TRBJ1-1; D call uncertain. CDR3 sequence (DNA): TGTGCCAGCAGCTTAAACACTGAAGCTTTCTTT. Translated: CASSLNTEAFF.